The rows below give T cell receptor beta chains drawn from one sample of a study of blood T cell repertoires in COVID-19. Libraries were prepared by immunoSEQ multiplex PCR; TCRdb keeps only in-frame clonotypes and omits some of them. The sample consists of about 260,000 clones, 87% of them appearing once. Sequencing used peripheral blood. The receptors shown here come from a woman aged 40 to 55 who had recovered from COVID-19. CDR3s leave out the opening cysteine and the closing phenylalanine or tryptophan.

TRBV27	TRBJ2-7	ASSSIPDRGFEQY
TRBV15	TRBJ2-5	ATRRTGEGETQY
TRBV18	TRBJ1-5	ASSPGQGGQPQH
TRBV3-1/TRBV3-2	TRBJ2-3	ASSQDSRGDFTDTQY
TRBV18	TRBJ2-7	ASSPRWTGAYEQY
TRBV18	TRBJ1-4	ASSPLGQGPEKLF
TRBV19	TRBJ1-6	ASSKLNNSPLH
TRBV10-1	TRBJ2-3	ASSEGGAGSTQY
TRBV5-5	TRBJ2-7	ASSRGPGGRPYEQY
TRBV5-1	TRBJ1-3	ASSLERYSGNTIY
TRBV7-9	TRBJ2-1	AGWSTGDEQF
TRBV19	TRBJ1-1	ASKGGDHRTTEAF
TRBV27	TRBJ2-7	ASSPSAGEGAYEQY
TRBV6-5	TRBJ1-1	ASRGASSAEAF
TRBV7-2	TRBJ1-1	ATYLAVEAF
TRBV5-1	TRBJ1-5	ASSKGTGGSNQPQH
TRBV10-1	TRBJ2-1	ASSDGTSVYEQF
TRBV14	TRBJ1-6	ASSQGRGFSSPLH
TRBV27	TRBJ1-1	ASSFRRTNSEAF
TRBV5-4	TRBJ1-2	ASSSSGGGGTYGYT
TRBV7-2	TRBJ1-6	ASSLGQGSNSPLH
TRBV6-5	TRBJ1-2	ASSSTGNWANYGYT
TRBV5-5	TRBJ1-6	ASSLRTGTGLSPLH
TRBV19	TRBJ2-4	ASTKGGQGRAKNIQY
TRBV30	TRBJ2-1	AWQAGGPYNEQF
TRBV6-4	TRBJ1-1	ARDRPHNLNTEAF
TRBV5-6	TRBJ2-1	ASSLSWTGGNEQF
TRBV18	TRBJ2-2	ASSPTGGLRTGELF